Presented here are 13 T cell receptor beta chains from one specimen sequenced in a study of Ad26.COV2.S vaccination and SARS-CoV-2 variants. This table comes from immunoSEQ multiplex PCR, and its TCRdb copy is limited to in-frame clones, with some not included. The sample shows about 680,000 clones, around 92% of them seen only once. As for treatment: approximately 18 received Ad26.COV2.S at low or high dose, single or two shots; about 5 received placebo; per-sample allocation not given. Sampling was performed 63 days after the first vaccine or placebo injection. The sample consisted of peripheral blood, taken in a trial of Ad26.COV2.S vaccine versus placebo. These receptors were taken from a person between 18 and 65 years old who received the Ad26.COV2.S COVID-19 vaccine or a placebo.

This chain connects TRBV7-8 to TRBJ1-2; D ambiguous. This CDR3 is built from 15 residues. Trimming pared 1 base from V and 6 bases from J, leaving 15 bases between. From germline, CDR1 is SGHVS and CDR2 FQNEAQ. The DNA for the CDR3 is TGTGCCAGCAGCTTAGTGGTCAGTCGGTTCGATGGCTACACCTTC. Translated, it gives CASSLVVSRFDGYTF.

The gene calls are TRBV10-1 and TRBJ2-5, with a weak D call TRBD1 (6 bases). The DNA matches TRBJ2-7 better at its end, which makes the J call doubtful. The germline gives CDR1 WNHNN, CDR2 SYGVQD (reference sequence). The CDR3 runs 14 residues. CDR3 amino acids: CASSDGGVPYEQYF. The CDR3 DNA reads TGCGCCAGCAGTGATGGGGGCGTCCCCTACGAGCAGTACTTC.

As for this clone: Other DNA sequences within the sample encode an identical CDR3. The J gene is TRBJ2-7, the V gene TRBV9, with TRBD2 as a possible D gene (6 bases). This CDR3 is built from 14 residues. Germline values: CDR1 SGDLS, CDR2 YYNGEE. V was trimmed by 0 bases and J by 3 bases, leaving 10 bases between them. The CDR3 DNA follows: TGTGCCAGCAGCGTAGGGCCCGGGGGCTACGAGCAGTACTTC. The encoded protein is CASSVGPGGYEQYF.

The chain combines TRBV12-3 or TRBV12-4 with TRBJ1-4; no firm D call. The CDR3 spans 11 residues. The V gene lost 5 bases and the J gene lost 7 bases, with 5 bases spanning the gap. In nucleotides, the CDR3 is TGTGCCAGCAGTGCAGGTGAAAAACTGTTTTTT. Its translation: CASSAGEKLFF.

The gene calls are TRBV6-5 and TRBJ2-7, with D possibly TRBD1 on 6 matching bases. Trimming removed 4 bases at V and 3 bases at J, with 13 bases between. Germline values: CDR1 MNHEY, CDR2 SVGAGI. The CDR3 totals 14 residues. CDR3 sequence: CASSSLDRRYEQYF. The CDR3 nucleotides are TGTGCCAGCAGTTCCTTGGACAGACGCTACGAGCAGTACTTC.

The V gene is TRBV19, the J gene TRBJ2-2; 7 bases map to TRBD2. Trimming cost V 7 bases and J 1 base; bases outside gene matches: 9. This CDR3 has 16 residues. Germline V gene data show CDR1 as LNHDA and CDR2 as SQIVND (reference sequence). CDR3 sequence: CASKGSSGLNTGELFF. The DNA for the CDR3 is TGTGCCAGTAAAGGTTCTAGCGGATTGAACACCGGGGAGCTGTTTTTT.

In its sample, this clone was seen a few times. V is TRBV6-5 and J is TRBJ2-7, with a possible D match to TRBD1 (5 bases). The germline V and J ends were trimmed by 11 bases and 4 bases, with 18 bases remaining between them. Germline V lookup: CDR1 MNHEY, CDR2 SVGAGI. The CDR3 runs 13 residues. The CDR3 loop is CAAQADREYEQYF. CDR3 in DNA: TGTGCCGCCCAGGCAGACAGAGAGTACGAGCAGTACTTC.

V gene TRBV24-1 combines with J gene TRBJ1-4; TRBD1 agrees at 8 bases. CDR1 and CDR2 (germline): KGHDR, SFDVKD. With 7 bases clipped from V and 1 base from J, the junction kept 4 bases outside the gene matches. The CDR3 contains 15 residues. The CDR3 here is CATRRTGGTNEKLFF. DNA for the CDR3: TGTGCCACCAGGCGCACAGGGGGAACTAATGAAAAACTGTTTTTT.

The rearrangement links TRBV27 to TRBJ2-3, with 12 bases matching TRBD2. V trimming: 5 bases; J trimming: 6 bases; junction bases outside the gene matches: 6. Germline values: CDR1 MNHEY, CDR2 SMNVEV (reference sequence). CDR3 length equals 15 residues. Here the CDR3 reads CASSTGLAGMDTQYF. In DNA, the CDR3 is TGTGCCAGCAGTACCGGACTAGCGGGAATGGATACGCAGTATTTT.

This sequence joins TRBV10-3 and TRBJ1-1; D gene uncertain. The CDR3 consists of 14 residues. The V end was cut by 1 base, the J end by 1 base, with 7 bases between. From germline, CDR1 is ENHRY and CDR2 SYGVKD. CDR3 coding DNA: TGTGCCATCAGTGAGTGGGCGGAGAACACTGAAGCTTTCTTT. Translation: CAISEWAENTEAFF.

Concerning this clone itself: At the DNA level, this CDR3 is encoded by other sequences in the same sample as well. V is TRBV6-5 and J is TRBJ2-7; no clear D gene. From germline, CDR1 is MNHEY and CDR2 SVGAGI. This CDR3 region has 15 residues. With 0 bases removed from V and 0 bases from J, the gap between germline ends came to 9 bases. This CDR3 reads CASSYSGGSSYEQYF. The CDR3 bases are TGTGCCAGCAGTTACTCGGGCGGAAGCTCCTACGAGCAGTACTTC.

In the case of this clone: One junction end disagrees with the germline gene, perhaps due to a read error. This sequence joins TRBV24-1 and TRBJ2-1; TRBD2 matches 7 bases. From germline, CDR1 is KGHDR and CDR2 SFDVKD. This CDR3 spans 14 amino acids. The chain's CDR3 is CATSDFGDYDEQFF. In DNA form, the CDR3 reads TGTGCCACCAGTGATTTTGGGGACTACGATGAGCAGTTCTTC.

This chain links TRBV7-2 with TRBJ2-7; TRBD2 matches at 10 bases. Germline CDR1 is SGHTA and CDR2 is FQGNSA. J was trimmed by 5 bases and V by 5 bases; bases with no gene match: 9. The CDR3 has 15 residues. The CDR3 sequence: CASSLQSGGVNEQYF. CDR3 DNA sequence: TGTGCCAGCAGCCTCCAGAGCGGGGGGGTGAACGAGCAGTACTTC.